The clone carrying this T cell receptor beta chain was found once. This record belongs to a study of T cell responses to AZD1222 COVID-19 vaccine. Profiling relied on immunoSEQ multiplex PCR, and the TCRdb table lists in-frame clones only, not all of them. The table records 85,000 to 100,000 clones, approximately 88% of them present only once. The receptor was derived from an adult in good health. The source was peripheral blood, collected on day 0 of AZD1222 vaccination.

The CDR3 loop is CASSSAPRDYGYTF. The CDR3, as DNA: TGTGCCAGTAGTTCGGCCCCCCGGGACTATGGCTACACCTTC. The chain uses TRBV19 and TRBJ1-2; the D is unclear. The CDR3 has 14 residues. Germline V CDR1 and CDR2: LNHDA, SQIVND (reference sequence). V was cut by 5 bases and J by 3 bases, with 13 bases left in between.